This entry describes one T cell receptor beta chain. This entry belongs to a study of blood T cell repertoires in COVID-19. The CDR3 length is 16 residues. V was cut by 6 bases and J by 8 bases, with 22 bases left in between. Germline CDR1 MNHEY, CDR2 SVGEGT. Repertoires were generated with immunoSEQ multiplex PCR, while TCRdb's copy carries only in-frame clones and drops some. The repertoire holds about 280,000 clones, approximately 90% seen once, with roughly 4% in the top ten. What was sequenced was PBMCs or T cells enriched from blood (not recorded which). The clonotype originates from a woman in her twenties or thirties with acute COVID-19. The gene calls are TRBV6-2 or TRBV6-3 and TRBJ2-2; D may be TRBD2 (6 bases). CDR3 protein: CASSPLGDLTIGELFF. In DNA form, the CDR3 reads TGTGCCAGCAGCCCTCTCGGGGACTTGACGATAGGGGAGCTGTTTTTT.